This T cell receptor beta chain was profiled in a study of molecular identifiers for immune sequencing clone quantification. Overall study: In replicates, RNA from roughly 20,000 or 100,000 naive CD8 cells was divided five ways and four parts were sequenced.

Via MiXCR, TCRdb re-called the PCR reads, giving one row per CDR3 protein. The sample lists more than 85,000 distinct CDR3 sequences, less than 35% seen once, with roughly 10% in the top ten. This clonotype appeared many times. Antigen: not known. Notes on the study in general: Barcode sharing among identical TCR molecules could make large clones appear smaller.

With 0 bases removed from V and 5 bases from J, the gap between germline ends came to 13 bases. Germline loops: CDR1 SQVTM, CDR2 ANQGSEA. The CDR3 sequence is 14 residues long. Naive CD8 T cell sorting was performed on the CD8+CD4-CCR7+CD45RA+ phenotype. V gene TRBV29-1 combines with J gene TRBJ2-5; D not certain. The sample comprised naive CD8+ T cells from blood, with Jurkat cell RNA spiked in. The subset is: FACS-sorted CD8+CD4-CCR7+CD45RA+ naive T cells. The clonotype comes from a human donor in good health. Some libraries in this study had Jurkat cell RNA spiked in. The CDR3 coding sequence is TGCAGCGTTGAAGATCCTGGCAGGTCCGAGACCCAGTACTTC. It codes for CSVEDPGRSETQYF. Full variable domain (outside the CDR3, taken from reference TRBV29-1 and TRBJ2-5): SAVISQKPSRDICQRGTSLTIQCQVDSQVTMMFWYRQQPGQSLTLIATANQGSEATYESGFVIDKFPISRPNLTFSTLTVSNMSPEDSSIYLCSVEDPGRSETQYFGPGTRLLVL.